Below, one TCR beta chain is given with its context. Libraries were prepared by immunoSEQ multiplex PCR; TCRdb keeps only in-frame clonotypes and omits some of them. The sample lists approximately 190,000 clones; roughly 89% were seen once. These data belong to a study of blood T cell repertoires in COVID-19. Overall study context: In each case, the material was cDNA or gDNA derived from T cells, B-cell-depleted T cells, or PBMCs.

Participant ages covered about 18 to 89 years across 24 US areas. Germline-derived CDR1 and CDR2 are SGHRS and YFSETQ. Losses at the gene ends were 0 bases for V and 2 bases for J; bases not matched to a gene: 6. The CDR3 spans 16 residues. Source material: PBMCs or T cells enriched from blood (not recorded which). V is TRBV5-1 and J is TRBJ2-7; 9 bases match TRBD2. This receptor was identified in a woman in her 30s who had been exposed to COVID-19. The CDR3 reads CASSLGVSGGTYEQYF. In nucleotides, the CDR3 is TGCGCCAGCAGCTTGGGGGTTAGCGGGGGAACCTACGAGCAGTACTTC.